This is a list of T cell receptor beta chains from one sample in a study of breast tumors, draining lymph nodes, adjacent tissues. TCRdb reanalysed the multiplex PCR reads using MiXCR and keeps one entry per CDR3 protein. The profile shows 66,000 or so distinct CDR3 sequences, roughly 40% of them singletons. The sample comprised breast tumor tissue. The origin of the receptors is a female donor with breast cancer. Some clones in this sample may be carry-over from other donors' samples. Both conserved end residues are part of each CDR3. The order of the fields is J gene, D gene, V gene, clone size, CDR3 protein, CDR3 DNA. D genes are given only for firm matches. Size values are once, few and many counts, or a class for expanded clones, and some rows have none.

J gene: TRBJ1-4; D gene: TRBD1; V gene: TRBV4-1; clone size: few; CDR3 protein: CASSQGGGGQSEKLFF; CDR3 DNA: TGCGCCAGCAGCCAAGGGGGGGGGGGACAGAGTGAAAAACTGTTTTTT
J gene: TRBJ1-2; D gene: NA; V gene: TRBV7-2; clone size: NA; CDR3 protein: CASSCQKGGALVYRYTF; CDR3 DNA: TGTGCCAGCAGCTGTCAAAAGGGAGGGGCGTTGGTTTATCGCTACACCTTC
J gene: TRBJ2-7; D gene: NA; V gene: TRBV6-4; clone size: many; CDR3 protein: CASSGPDGQSSYEQYF; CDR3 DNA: TGTGCCAGCAGTGGTCCGGACGGACAGAGCTCCTACGAGCAGTACTTC
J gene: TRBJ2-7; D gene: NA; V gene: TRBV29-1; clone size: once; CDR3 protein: CSAYNRNYEQYF; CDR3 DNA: TGCAGCGCGTATAACAGGAACTACGAGCAGTACTTC
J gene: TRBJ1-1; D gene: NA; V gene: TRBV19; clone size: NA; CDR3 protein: CASSIGASTEAFF; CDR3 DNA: TGTGCCAGTAGTATAGGGGCGAGCACTGAAGCTTTCTTT
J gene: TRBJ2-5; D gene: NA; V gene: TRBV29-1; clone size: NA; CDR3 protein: CSLETSQETQYF; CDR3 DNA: TGCAGTTTGGAGACTAGCCAAGAGACCCAGTACTTC
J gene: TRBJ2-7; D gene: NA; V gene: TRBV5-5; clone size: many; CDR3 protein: CASSLIETYEQYF; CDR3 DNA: TGTGCCAGCAGCTTAATCGAAACCTACGAGCAGTACTTC
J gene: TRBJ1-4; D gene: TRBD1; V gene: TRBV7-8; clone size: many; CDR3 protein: CASSFVPTQGNEKLFF; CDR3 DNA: TGTGCCAGCAGCTTCGTCCCGACACAGGGGAATGAAAAACTGTTTTTT
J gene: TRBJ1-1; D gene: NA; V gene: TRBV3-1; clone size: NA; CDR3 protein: CASSQVPGRWAFF; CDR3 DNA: TGTGCCAGCAGCCAAGTTCCTGGGAGATGGGCTTTCTTT
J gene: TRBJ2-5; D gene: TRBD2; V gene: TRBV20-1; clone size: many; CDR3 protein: CSVAGVRETQYF; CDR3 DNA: TGCAGTGTGGCGGGAGTGAGAGAGACCCAGTACTTC